The clone carrying this T cell receptor beta chain was counted between two and nine times. The antigen is unknown. The protocol was immunoSEQ multiplex PCR, while the TCRdb copy is restricted to in-frame clones and leaves out a portion. The sample records fewer than 400,000 clones, 60% to 80% being singletons. This specimen comes from a study of cytotoxic CD8 clonotypes in ibrutinib-treated CLL. Study background: Responses: roughly 25 partial, 2 complete; after median 68 months, around 14 stayed remitted, roughly 12 progressed. Notes on the study in general: Baseline clonality was higher than in age-matched healthy donors and moved in step with circulating CD8+ T-cell counts. Baseline levels were approached again at progression, after clonality had risen at ibrutinib response.

Cryopreserved PBMCs yielded about 2.2 micrograms of genomic DNA for TCR beta libraries. This receptor was taken from a human donor with chronic lymphocytic leukemia. The sequenced sample was PBMCs, obtained after 36 months of ibrutinib treatment.

The CDR3 DNA sequence: TGTGCCAGCTCACCACCGGGGCTCGAGACCCAGTACTTC. This sequence encodes CASSPPGLETQYF. The V and J genes are TRBV18 and TRBJ2-5, with a possible D match to TRBD1 (5 bases). The CDR3 is 13 residues long. The V and J ends lost 0 bases and 5 bases respectively, with 7 bases between them. Germline V gene lookup returns CDR1 KGHSH and CDR2 LQKENI. The variable domain in full, with the rest retrieved from reference TRBV18 and TRBJ2-5, is NAGVMQNPRHLVRRRGQEARLRCSPMKGHSHVYWYRQLPEEGLKFMVYLQKENIIDESGMPKERFSAEFPKEGPSILRIQQVVRGDSAAYFCASSPPGLETQYFGPGTRLLVL.